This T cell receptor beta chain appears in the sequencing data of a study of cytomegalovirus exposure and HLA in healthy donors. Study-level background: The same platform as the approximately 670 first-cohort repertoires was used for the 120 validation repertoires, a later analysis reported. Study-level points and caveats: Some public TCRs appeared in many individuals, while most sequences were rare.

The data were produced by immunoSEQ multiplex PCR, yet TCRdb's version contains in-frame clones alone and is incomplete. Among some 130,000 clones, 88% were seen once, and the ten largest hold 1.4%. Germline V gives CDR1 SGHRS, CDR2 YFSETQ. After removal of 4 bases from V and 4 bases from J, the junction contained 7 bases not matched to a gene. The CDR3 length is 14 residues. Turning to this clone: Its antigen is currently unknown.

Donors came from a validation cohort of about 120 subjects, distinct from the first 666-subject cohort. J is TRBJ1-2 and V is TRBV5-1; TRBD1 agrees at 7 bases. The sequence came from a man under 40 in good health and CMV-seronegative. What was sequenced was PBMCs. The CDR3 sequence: CASSQGTVSYGYTF. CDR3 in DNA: TGCGCCAGCAGCCAAGGGACAGTTTCCTATGGCTACACCTTC.